This is a list of T cell receptor beta chains from one sample in a study of cytomegalovirus exposure and HLA in healthy donors. Profiled with immunoSEQ multiplex PCR; TCRdb holds only in-frame clones, not every one. The profile covers about 160,000 clones, with approximately 88% appearing a single time and under 2% taken by the ten largest. The sample taken for sequencing was PBMCs. Source of these receptors: a woman younger than 35 in good health and CMV-seronegative. Both conserved end residues are part of each CDR3. The order of the fields is J gene, D gene, V gene, clone size, CDR3 protein, CDR3 DNA. A D gene is named only where the DNA matches it firmly. Where a row states a size, it is once, few, many or the class of an expanded clone; other rows omit it.

>TRBJ2-2|-|TRBV5-1|-
CASSFSAGNTGELFF
TGCGCCAGCAGCTTTTCCGCAGGTAACACCGGGGAGCTGTTTTTT
>TRBJ1-1|-|TRBV28|-
CASSLDPSIALGRGNTEAFF
TGTGCCAGCAGTTTAGACCCTTCAATCGCTTTAGGCAGGGGGAACACTGAAGCTTTCTTT
>TRBJ2-3|TRBD2|TRBV9|-
CASKSGGSGTDTQYF
TGTGCCAGCAAGTCGGGGGGGTCGGGCACAGATACGCAGTATTTT
>TRBJ1-4|-|TRBV7-2|-
CASSFSVSGEKLFF
TGTGCCAGCAGCTTTTCGGTGAGCGGTGAAAAACTGTTTTTT
>TRBJ1-1|TRBD1|TRBV18|-
CASSPRQGVNTEAFF
TGTGCCAGCTCACCAAGACAGGGTGTGAACACTGAAGCTTTCTTT
>TRBJ2-7|TRBD1|TRBV28|-
CASKYRGRPYEQYF
TGTGCCAGTAAGTACAGGGGGCGCCCCTACGAGCAGTACTTC
>TRBJ1-2|-|TRBV5-1|-
CASSLSGIYGYTF
TGCGCCAGCAGCTTGTCCGGGATCTATGGCTACACCTTC
>TRBJ2-3|-|TRBV11-2|-
CASSFFAADPTTDTQYF
TGTGCCAGCAGCTTCTTTGCAGCGGACCCGACCACAGATACGCAGTATTTT
>TRBJ2-1|-|TRBV7-2|-
CASSFGLAYNEQFF
TGTGCCAGCAGCTTTGGTCTAGCATACAATGAGCAGTTCTTC
>TRBJ1-1|TRBD1|TRBV9|once
CASSPRWTGAEAFF
TGTGCCAGCAGCCCACGATGGACAGGGGCTGAAGCTTTCTTT
>TRBJ1-6|-|TRBV28|-
CASSLYQGLDSPLHF
TGTGCCAGCAGTTTATACCAGGGGCTTGATTCACCCCTCCACTTT
>TRBJ2-7|-|TRBV21-1|-
CASSRDDLTYEQYF
TGTGCCAGCAGCCGAGACGACTTAACCTACGAGCAGTACTTC
>TRBJ1-1|TRBD1|TRBV5-1|-
CASSRTGGHSASDTEAFF
TGCGCCAGCAGCCGGACAGGGGGCCATTCCGCCTCCGACACTGAAGCTTTCTTT
>TRBJ2-3|TRBD1|TRBV5-8|-
CASSFARGLQDTQYF
TGTGCCAGCAGCTTTGCCAGGGGGCTCCAAGATACGCAGTATTTT
>TRBJ2-3|-|TRBV5-1|-
CASSLAGFRVGDTQYF
TGCGCCAGCAGCTTGGCGGGGTTTAGGGTAGGAGATACGCAGTATTTT
>TRBJ2-7|-|TRBV30|-
CAWTHVRSLSSYEQYF
TGTGCCTGGACCCACGTTCGGTCTTTGAGCTCCTACGAGCAGTACTTC
>TRBJ1-2|-|TRBV18|-
CASSPSTGTTRNYGYTF
TGTGCCAGCTCACCGTCGACGGGGACAACCCGTAACTATGGCTACACCTTC
>TRBJ2-5|-|TRBV14|-
CASSQATGNEETQYF
TGTGCCAGCAGCCAAGCCACAGGGAATGAAGAGACCCAGTACTTC
>TRBJ2-1|-|TRBV7-3|-
CASSPSRRGYNEQFF
TGTGCCAGCAGCCCCTCCCGCCGAGGATACAATGAGCAGTTCTTC
>TRBJ2-7|-|TRBV29-1|-
CSVAPRGPSYEQYF
TGCAGCGTTGCTCCCAGGGGCCCTTCCTACGAGCAGTACTTC
>TRBJ1-5|TRBD1|TRBV6-7|few
CASSPDRARGQPQHF
TGTGCCAGCAGTCCCGACAGGGCTAGGGGACAGCCCCAGCATTTT
>TRBJ1-1|-|TRBV11-3|-
CASSFTVKGTEAFF
TGTGCCAGCAGCTTTACAGTGAAGGGGACTGAAGCTTTCTTT
>TRBJ2-3|TRBD1|TRBV5-1|-
CASSPGTDPTDTQYF
TGCGCCAGCAGCCCGGGGACAGATCCCACAGATACGCAGTATTTT
>TRBJ2-3|-|TRBV28|-
CASSPGWERVHGDTQYF
TGTGCCAGCAGCCCGGGCTGGGAGCGCGTACATGGAGATACGCAGTATTTT
>TRBJ1-5|TRBD1|TRBV5-1|-
CASSLGGGVNQPQHF
TGCGCCAGCAGCTTGGGAGGGGGCGTTAATCAGCCCCAGCATTTT
>TRBJ2-7|-|TRBV27|once
CASSLMSGGPYEQYF
TGTGCCAGCAGTTTAATGAGTGGAGGTCCCTACGAGCAGTACTTC
>TRBJ2-5|-|TRBV5-1|once
CASSWGLWETQYF
TGCGCCAGCAGCTGGGGGCTTTGGGAGACCCAGTACTTC
>TRBJ2-7|TRBD1|TRBV5-5|-
CASSRPGQGYEQYF
TGTGCCAGCAGCCGTCCGGGACAGGGCTACGAGCAGTACTTC
>TRBJ2-5|-|TRBV6-1|-
CASSSGGPQYF
TGTGCCAGCAGTTCCGGGGGGCCCCAGTACTTC